This entry lists 23 T cell receptor beta chains sequenced from one sample in a study of T cell responses to AZD1222 COVID-19 vaccine. Sequenced by immunoSEQ multiplex PCR; TCRdb stores in-frame clones only, minus some. The table shows some 150,000 clones, with approximately 93% occurring only once. The source was peripheral blood, collected on day 0 of MenACWY control vaccination. The receptors were sampled from an adult in good health.

This clone occurred once. This CDR3 is CASSYSWVGDTEAFF. Written as DNA, the CDR3 is TGTGCCAGCAGTTACTCTTGGGTGGGGGATACTGAAGCTTTCTTT. The chain carries TRBV6-5 and TRBJ1-1, with D maybe TRBD1 (5 bases). CDR1 and CDR2 from the germline V gene are MNHEY and SVGAGI. The length of the CDR3 is 15 residues. Trimming stripped 0 bases from V and 5 bases from J, with 13 bases between.

The rearrangement uses TRBV7-2 and TRBJ1-3; D remains ambiguous. From germline, CDR1 is SGHTA and CDR2 FQGNSA. V was shortened by 1 base and J by 2 bases, with 9 bases between the two germline ends. This CDR3 spans 15 amino acids. As DNA, the CDR3 is TGTGCCAGCAGCTTAGGATTCGCCGCTGGAAACACCATATATTTT. Encoded protein: CASSLGFAAGNTIYF.

This chain joins TRBV5-1 and TRBJ1-1; D is unclear. Germline V gene lookup returns CDR1 SGHRS and CDR2 YFSETQ. The CDR3 runs 13 residues. Between the trimmed V and J ends, which lost 3 bases and 4 bases, there was a span of 10 bases. CDR3 residues: CASSSDPSTEAFF. The CDR3 coding sequence is TGCGCCAGCAGCTCGGACCCAAGCACTGAAGCTTTCTTT.

This chain joins TRBV3-1 (or the pseudogene TRBV3-2) and TRBJ2-3; 9 nucleotides match TRBD1. CDR3 length equals 16 residues. The junction had 7 bases not matched to a gene; V was cut back by 1 base and J by 5 bases. CDR1 and CDR2 from the germline V gene are LGHDT and YNNKEL (reference sequence). In DNA, the CDR3 is TGTGCCAGCAGCCAAGTGGACAGGGGAGGGAGAGATACGCAGTATTTT. It yields the protein CASSQVDRGGRDTQYF.

The chain is built from TRBV29-1 and TRBJ2-5; 10 bases match TRBD1. This CDR3 has 14 residues. Per germline, CDR1 SQVTM and CDR2 ANQGSEA. V trimming: 4 bases; J trimming: 5 bases; junction bases outside the gene matches: 7. The DNA of the CDR3 is TGCAGCGTTGCCCAGACAGGGGGCAGGGAGACCCAGTACTTC. The encoded protein is CSVAQTGGRETQYF.

This clone was counted once. The chain employs TRBV6-6 and TRBJ1-1; D is possibly TRBD1 (6 bases). The CDR3 is made up of 16 amino acids. Germline V gives CDR1 MNHNY, CDR2 SVGAGI (reference sequence). V dropped 2 bases and J dropped 9 bases, with 22 bases sitting between them. CDR3 residues: CASSYGPWGRGDKAFF. In DNA, the CDR3 is TGTGCCAGCAGTTACGGTCCGTGGGGGCGAGGAGACAAAGCTTTCTTT.

The gene calls are TRBV7-8 and TRBJ1-3; no clear D gene. CDR3 length: 16 residues. V lost 0 bases and J 8 bases, leaving 17 bases between the germline ends. Germline CDR1 is SGHVS and CDR2 is FQNEAQ. The CDR3 coding sequence is TGTGCCAGCAGCTTAGCGTACGGCGTAGACCGGGACACCATATATTTT. Translated, it gives CASSLAYGVDRDTIYF.

CDR3 protein: CASSLDRGVYNEQFF. CDR3 coding DNA: TGTGCCAGCAGCTTAGACAGGGGGGTATACAATGAGCAGTTCTTC. V gene TRBV13 combines with J gene TRBJ2-1; 8 bases match TRBD1. There are 15 residues in the CDR3. Trimming cost V 1 base and J 4 bases; bases outside gene matches: 3. Germline assignment: CDR1 PRHDT and CDR2 FYEKMQ (reference sequence).

V gene TRBV5-1 combines with J gene TRBJ2-3, with a possible D match to TRBD1 (6 bases). There are 15 residues in the CDR3. V was cut by 6 bases and J by 0 bases, with 14 bases left in between. The germline V gene encodes CDR1 SGHRS and CDR2 YFSETQ. CDR3 nucleotides: TGCGCCAGCACCCCTTCCGGGACAAGCACAGATACGCAGTATTTT. The encoded protein is CASTPSGTSTDTQYF.

This clone appeared once. The CDR3 reads CASSLGDRDYGYTF. CDR3 DNA sequence: TGCGCCAGCAGCTTGGGGGACAGGGACTATGGCTACACCTTC. The J gene is TRBJ1-2, the V gene TRBV5-1; 9 positions match TRBD1. The V gene's germline CDR1 is SGHRS and CDR2 YFSETQ. J lost 3 bases, V lost 0 bases, and 0 bases had no gene match. This CDR3 has 14 residues.

The CDR3 spells CASSLVEGWANEQFF. Here the CDR3 DNA reads TGTGCCAGCAGCTTAGTCGAGGGATGGGCCAATGAGCAGTTCTTC. The rearrangement joins TRBV7-9 to TRBJ2-1; a possible D gene is TRBD2 (5 bases). The germline CDR1 and CDR2 sequences are SEHNR and FQNEAQ (reference sequence). The CDR3 has 15 amino acids. V gave up 1 base and J gave up 6 bases, with 13 bases separating them.

CDR3 sequence reads: CAWSVRQGANYGYTF. The CDR3 DNA is TGTGCCTGGAGTGTAAGACAGGGGGCCAACTATGGCTACACCTTC. The genes are TRBV30 and TRBJ1-2; 10 bases are shared with TRBD1. Looked up from germline, CDR1 is GTSNPN and CDR2 is SVGIG (reference sequence). The CDR3 runs 15 residues. With 0 bases clipped from V and 2 bases from J, the junction kept 3 bases outside the gene matches.

This chain connects TRBV20-1 to TRBJ1-1; possibly TRBD1 for D (6 bases). The CDR3 consists of 13 residues. In germline, CDR1 is DFQATT, CDR2 SNEGSKA (reference sequence). Between the trimmed V and J ends, which lost 3 bases and 3 bases, there was a span of 11 bases. CDR3 DNA sequence: TGCAGTGCTAGTTTTGCAGGGGACACTGAAGCTTTCTTT. As protein: CSASFAGDTEAFF.

This clone was seen just once. The V and J genes are TRBV5-1 and TRBJ2-6, with D tentatively TRBD1 or TRBD2 (5 bases each). The CDR3 has 16 residues. V was shortened by 4 bases and J by 7 bases, with 18 bases between the two germline ends. Germline CDR1 is SGHRS and CDR2 is YFSETQ. CDR3 DNA sequence: TGCGCCAGCAGCACCCTGGGGACGGAGTCTGCCAACGTCCTGACTTTC. It encodes CASSTLGTESANVLTF.

The CDR3 loop is CASTLMGSGNTIYF. The CDR3 region has the DNA TGTGCCAGCACGTTGATGGGCTCTGGAAACACCATATATTTT. This rearrangement joins TRBV19 to TRBJ1-3; no clear D. The ends were cut back, 9 bases at V and 0 bases at J, with 12 bases in the middle. The CDR3 has 14 amino acids. Germline assignment: CDR1 LNHDA and CDR2 SQIVND (reference sequence).

The chain uses TRBV25-1 and TRBJ2-7; D unresolved. CDR3 size: 12 residues. The germline V gene encodes CDR1 MGHDK and CDR2 SYGVNS. Trimming removed 8 bases at V and 7 bases at J, with 15 bases between. The CDR3 spells CASGSGVEEQYF. CDR3 nucleotides: TGTGCCAGCGGTTCTGGGGTAGAAGAGCAGTACTTC.

This chain links TRBV27 with TRBJ2-6; D not resolved. The CDR3 is made up of 15 amino acids. V was pared by 1 base and J by 1 base, with 5 bases between. Germline CDR1 is MNHEY and CDR2 is SMNVEV (reference sequence). CDR3 sequence reads: CASSLFPSGANVLTF. Written as DNA, the CDR3 is TGTGCCAGCAGTTTATTTCCGTCTGGGGCCAACGTCCTGACTTTC. Together with reference TRBV27 and TRBJ2-6, the CDR3 gives the full variable domain: EAQVTQNPRYLITVTGKKLTVTCSQNMNHEYMSWYRQDPGLGLRQIYYSMNVEVTDKGDVPEGYKVSRKEKRNFPLILESPSPNQTSLYFCASSLFPSGANVLTFGAGSRLTVL.

The rearrangement uses TRBV6-5 and TRBJ2-1; D ambiguous. V was pared by 2 bases and J by 5 bases, with 16 bases between. The CDR3 runs 16 residues. CDR1 is MNHEY, CDR2 SVGAGI, per germline. This chain's CDR3 is CASSYTWFGGNNEQFF. The CDR3 bases are TGTGCCAGCAGTTACACGTGGTTCGGCGGAAACAATGAGCAGTTCTTC.

The chain couples TRBV7-9 to TRBJ2-3, with TRBD1 matching over 8 bases. The CDR3 consists of 15 residues. The junction had 5 bases not matched to a gene; V was cut back by 1 base and J by 5 bases. Looked up from germline, CDR1 is SEHNR and CDR2 is FQNEAQ (reference sequence). The CDR3 reads CASSLDNRGIDTQYF. The CDR3, as DNA: TGTGCCAGCAGCTTAGATAACAGGGGGATAGATACGCAGTATTTT.

V and J are TRBV6-5 and TRBJ2-2; TRBD1 matches 7 bases. V shed 10 bases and J 2 bases; nucleotides not matched to a gene: 10. There are 15 residues in the CDR3. The germline V gene encodes CDR1 MNHEY and CDR2 SVGAGI. CDR3 residues: CATIWTGRNTGELFF. The CDR3, as DNA: TGTGCCACAATCTGGACAGGAAGAAACACCGGGGAGCTGTTTTTT.

The chain employs TRBV4-3 and TRBJ1-1; D not certain. Trimming took 1 base from V and 1 from J, leaving 10 bases between them. CDR1 LGHNA and CDR2 YSLEER come from the germline V gene. The CDR3 sequence is 15 residues long. The CDR3 reads CASSQGVGKNTEAFF. The CDR3 DNA is TGCGCCAGCAGCCAAGGGGTAGGCAAGAACACTGAAGCTTTCTTT.

The CDR3 protein is CASTYTNYGYTF. As DNA, the CDR3 is TGTGCCAGCACTTACACTAACTATGGCTACACCTTC. This chain uses TRBV12-3 or TRBV12-4 with TRBJ1-2, with unresolved D. The CDR3 length is 12 residues. Deletions cut 7 bases from V and 0 bases from J, with 6 bases between.

J is TRBJ2-2 and V is TRBV5-1; perhaps D is TRBD1 or TRBD2 (6 bases each). The CDR3 is made up of 16 amino acids. Per the germline V gene, CDR1 is SGHRS and CDR2 is YFSETQ. V lost 8 bases and J 0 bases, leaving 17 bases between the germline ends. CDR3 in amino acids: CASRGVGGSNTGELFF. As DNA, the CDR3 is TGCGCCAGTAGAGGAGTGGGGGGCTCGAACACCGGGGAGCTGTTTTTT.